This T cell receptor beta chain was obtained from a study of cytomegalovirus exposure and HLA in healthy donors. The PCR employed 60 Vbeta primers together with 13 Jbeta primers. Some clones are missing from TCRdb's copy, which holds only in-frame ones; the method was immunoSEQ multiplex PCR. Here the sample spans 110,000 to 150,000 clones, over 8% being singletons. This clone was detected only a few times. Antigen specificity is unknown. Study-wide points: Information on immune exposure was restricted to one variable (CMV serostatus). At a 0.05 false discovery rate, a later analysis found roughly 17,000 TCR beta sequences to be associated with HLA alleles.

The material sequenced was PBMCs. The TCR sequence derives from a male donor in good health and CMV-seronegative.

The CDR3: CAISANDRAGRGYTF. CDR3 in DNA: TGTGCCATCAGTGCAAACGACAGGGCGGGACGGGGCTACACCTTC. The chain couples TRBV10-3 to TRBJ1-2; TRBD1 matches at 7 bases. CDR3 size: 15 residues. Trimming removed 4 bases from V and 8 bases from J; junction bases left unmatched: 13. Germline CDR1 is ENHRY and CDR2 is SYGVKD.